The clone carrying this T cell receptor (beta chain) was counted between two and nine times. What it binds is unknown. The record originates from a study of T-cell reconstitution after alpha-beta-depleted transplantation in children. V shed 2 bases and J shed 1 base, with 6 bases lying between them. The germline gives CDR1 LNHDA, CDR2 SQIVND (reference sequence). The CDR3 extends over 14 amino acids. Preparation of the TCRbeta library used unique molecular identifiers. MiXCR was run by TCRdb on the PCR reads, yielding one entry per CDR3 protein. The sample includes hundreds of thousands of distinct CDR3 sequences, around 15% of them seen just once. Whole-study findings and limits: Diversity and T-cell counts at one year after transplant derived mostly from new T cells. There were some patients whose high TCRbeta diversity at day 60 came from surviving recipient T cells and thymic progenitors.

This receptor was obtained from a male patient younger than 18 who had a stem cell transplant for acute lymphoblastic leukemia, so the T cells may come from the graft donor. Source: PBMCs, mostly from graft donor cells, taken 360 days after TCRalphabeta/CD19-depleted stem cell transplant. This chain connects TRBV19 to TRBJ1-5, with D uncertain. The chain's CDR3 is CASSIRRSNQPQHF. DNA of the CDR3: TGTGCCAGTAGTATACGCAGAAGCAATCAGCCCCAGCATTTT.